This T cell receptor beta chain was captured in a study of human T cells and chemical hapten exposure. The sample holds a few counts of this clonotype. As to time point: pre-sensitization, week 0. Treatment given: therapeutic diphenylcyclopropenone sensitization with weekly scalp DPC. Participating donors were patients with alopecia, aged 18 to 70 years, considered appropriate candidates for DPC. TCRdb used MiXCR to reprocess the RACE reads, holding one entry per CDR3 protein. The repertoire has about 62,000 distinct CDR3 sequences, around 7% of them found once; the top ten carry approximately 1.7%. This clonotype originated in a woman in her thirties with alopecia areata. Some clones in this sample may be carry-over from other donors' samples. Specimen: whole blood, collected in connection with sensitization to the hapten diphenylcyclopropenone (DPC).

The CDR3 DNA is TGTGCCAGCAGTTACAAACTAGCGGAGACAGATACGCAGTATTTT. Protein sequence: CASSYKLAETDTQYF. The chain recombines TRBV6-5 with TRBJ2-3, with TRBD2 matching over 8 bases. CDR3 size: 15 residues. Germline V gives CDR1 MNHEY, CDR2 SVGAGI. V shed 2 bases, J shed 3 bases, and the junction held 4 bases outside the gene matches.